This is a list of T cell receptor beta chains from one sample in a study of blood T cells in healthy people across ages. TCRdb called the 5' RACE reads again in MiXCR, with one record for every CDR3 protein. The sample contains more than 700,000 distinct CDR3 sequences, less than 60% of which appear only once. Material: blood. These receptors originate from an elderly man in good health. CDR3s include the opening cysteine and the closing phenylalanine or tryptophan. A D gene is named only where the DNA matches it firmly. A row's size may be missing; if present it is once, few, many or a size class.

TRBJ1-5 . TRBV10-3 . CAISGGFGQPQHF TGTGCCATCAGTGGGGGTTTCGGGCAGCCCCAGCATTTT
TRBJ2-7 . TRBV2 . CASSEPSDRYEQYF TGTGCCAGCAGTGAACCTTCTGACCGCTACGAGCAGTACTTC
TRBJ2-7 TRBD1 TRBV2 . CASSLQGMGEQYF TGTGCCAGCAGTTTACAGGGGATGGGTGAGCAGTACTTC
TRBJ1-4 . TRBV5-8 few CASSLGGPGDEKLFF TGTGCCAGCAGCTTGGGTGGGCCAGGGGACGAAAAACTGTTTTTT
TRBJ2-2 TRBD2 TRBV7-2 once CASSFGRGDTGELFF TGTGCCAGCAGCTTTGGGCGGGGGGACACCGGGGAGCTGTTTTTT
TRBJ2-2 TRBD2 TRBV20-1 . CSAFNPGLAYARNTGELFF TGCAGTGCTTTCAACCCGGGACTAGCGTATGCCCGGAACACCGGGGAGCTGTTTTTT
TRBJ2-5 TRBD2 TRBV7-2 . CASSLVVTSGSSETQYF TGTGCCAGCAGCTTAGTTGTTACTAGCGGGAGTAGCGAGACCCAGTACTTC
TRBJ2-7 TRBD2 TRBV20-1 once CSAEGLAAYNEQYF TGCAGTGCTGAAGGACTAGCGGCCTACAATGAGCAGTACTTC
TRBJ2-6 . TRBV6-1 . CASIKSSGANVLTF TGTGCCAGCATTAAGAGCTCTGGGGCCAACGTCCTGACTTTC
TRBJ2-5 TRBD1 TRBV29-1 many CSVVGQGQETQYF TGCAGCGTTGTCGGACAGGGCCAAGAGACCCAGTACTTC